These T cell receptor beta chains were read from a single sample in a study of PD-1 blockade in classical Hodgkin lymphoma. Repertoires were generated with immunoSEQ multiplex PCR, while TCRdb's copy carries only in-frame clones and drops some. In the table there are approximately 26,000 clones, roughly 75% of which are singletons. The sequences come from peripheral blood mononuclear cells (PBMCs), collected before the fourth cycle of nivolumab. The origin of the receptors is a human donor with classical Hodgkin lymphoma. CDR3s include the opening cysteine and the closing phenylalanine or tryptophan. D genes are given only for firm matches. Clone size, where shown, is once, few, many, or a class for clones that have expanded.

-,TRBJ2-1,TRBV11-2,-,TGTGCCAGCAGCGCCCCAGACGCCCTATCCTACAATGAGCAGTTCTTC,CASSAPDALSYNEQFF
TRBD2,TRBJ2-3,TRBV27,-,TGTGCCAGCTCGCTCCTCGGACTAGCGGGAGATACGCAGTATTTT,CASSLLGLAGDTQYF
TRBD1,TRBJ1-1,TRBV2,-,TGTGCCAGCATGGGCCCCCGGGACAGGGTGGTGGACACTGAAGCTTTCTTT,CASMGPRDRVVDTEAFF
-,TRBJ2-6,TRBV30,-,TGTGCCTGGAGTGTAAGCTCTGGGGCCAACGTCCTGACTTTC,CAWSVSSGANVLTF
-,TRBJ1-5,TRBV28,-,TGTGCCAGCACCCGCCCGGTGGCCGGCAATCAGCCCCAGCATTTT,CASTRPVAGNQPQHF
-,TRBJ1-1,TRBV6-6,-,TGTGCCAGCAGTCAACCGGGGGGGGGAAACACTGAAGCTTTCTTT,CASSQPGGGNTEAFF
-,TRBJ1-5,TRBV28,-,TGTGCCAGCAGTTCCGGAGGACAGCCCCAGCATTTT,CASSSGGQPQHF
-,TRBJ2-5,TRBV29-1,-,TGCAGCGTTGTCTATTTGGGACAACGAGGAGAGACCCAGTACTTC,CSVVYLGQRGETQYF
-,TRBJ1-5,TRBV2,-,TGTGCCAGCAGTGATCCCAATCAGCCCCAGCATTTT,CASSDPNQPQHF
-,TRBJ2-3,TRBV19,once,TGTGCCAGTAGTTCGGCTAGCACAGATACGCAGTATTTT,CASSSASTDTQYF
TRBD2,TRBJ2-3,TRBV5-3,-,TGTGCCAGAAGTCGGGGAGCGGGAGGAGGGGGTACGCAGTATTTT,CARSRGAGGGGTQYF
-,TRBJ2-1,TRBV7-2,once,TGTGCCAGCAGCTTGTACGGGAGCAGACCCGAGCAGTTCTTC,CASSLYGSRPEQFF
-,TRBJ1-1,TRBV7-2,-,TGTGCCAGCAGCTTATTAGCAGGCCCCGAAGCTTTCTTT,CASSLLAGPEAFF
TRBD1,TRBJ2-7,TRBV7-9,-,TGTGCCAGCAGCTTAGCCGGGACAGGGACCTACGAGCAGTACTTC,CASSLAGTGTYEQYF
TRBD2,TRBJ2-1,TRBV6-1,-,TGTGCCATACGTCAAGGGGTAGCGGGAGTTGGAGAGCAGTTCTTC,CAIRQGVAGVGEQFF
TRBD1,TRBJ2-7,TRBV28,-,TGTGCCAGCAGCATACAGGGGGCGCCCTACGAGCAGTACTTC,CASSIQGAPYEQYF
-,TRBJ2-1,TRBV29-1,-,TGCAGCGTGCGTTCCTACAATGAGCAGTTCTTC,CSVRSYNEQFF
TRBD2,TRBJ2-3,TRBV9,-,TGTGCCAGCAGCTCCATGACTAGCGGGAGGGCCCAGACAGATACGCAGTATTTT,CASSSMTSGRAQTDTQYF
-,TRBJ2-7,TRBV28,-,TGTGCCAGCAGCCGCACCCCACCTGAGAGCTACGAGCAGTACTTC,CASSRTPPESYEQYF
-,TRBJ2-1,TRBV28,-,TGTGCCAGCAGACAGTTATGGCCAACGTTCTTC,CASRQLWPTFF
-,TRBJ1-1,TRBV7-8,few,TGTGCCAGCAGCTTAGTGGGGGGCGAAACATTCTTT,CASSLVGGETFF
TRBD2,TRBJ2-7,TRBV5-1,-,TGCGCCAGCAGCGGCCGGACGACGGGACTAGCGGGAGTAACAGGCTACGAGCAGTACTTC,CASSGRTTGLAGVTGYEQYF
TRBD1,TRBJ2-7,TRBV30,-,TGTGCCTGGAGCAGAAACAGGGGCTTCCTATACGAGCAGTACTTC,CAWSRNRGFLYEQYF
TRBD1,TRBJ1-1,TRBV6-5,-,TGTGCCAGCAGTCGGACAGGGGAGAACACTGAAGCTTTCTTT,CASSRTGENTEAFF
-,TRBJ1-1,TRBV28,-,TGTGCCAGCAGTTTACCAAGATTGGAAGCTTTCTTT,CASSLPRLEAFF
TRBD2,TRBJ2-3,TRBV6-1,-,TGTGCCAGCAGCAACCTAGCGGGAGGGCGGGATACGCAGTATTTT,CASSNLAGGRDTQYF
TRBD2,TRBJ2-7,TRBV5-1,-,TGCGCCAGCAGCCCCGGACTAGCGGGAGGGAGGTTCGAGCAGTACTTC,CASSPGLAGGRFEQYF
-,TRBJ2-5,TRBV7-2,-,TGTGCCAGCAGCTTCCGGATGCGAGAGACCCAGTACTTC,CASSFRMRETQYF
-,TRBJ2-1,TRBV7-8,once,TGTGCCAGCAGCTTGAGGGCTAGCGCAGGCGTGGGTTACAATGAGCAGTTCTTC,CASSLRASAGVGYNEQFF
-,TRBJ2-7,TRBV29-1,-,TGCAGCGCTAAGACTGGGAGTTCCGCTACCTACGAGCAGTACTTC,CSAKTGSSATYEQYF
-,TRBJ2-1,TRBV2,-,TGTGCCAGCAGTGTAGCGCGGCAGACCGAGCAGTTCTTC,CASSVARQTEQFF
TRBD1,TRBJ1-6,TRBV4-1,once,TGCGCCAGCAGCCAGGACCAAACAGGGGACGTCTATAATTCACCCCTCCACTTT,CASSQDQTGDVYNSPLHF
-,TRBJ2-7,TRBV5-6,-,TGTGCCAGCAGCTCCCTTATACTAGCCCCCGAGCAGTACTTC,CASSSLILAPEQYF
-,TRBJ2-4,TRBV6-1,-,TGTGCCAGCATGAGCGGGACACTAGCCAAAAACATTCAGTACTTC,CASMSGTLAKNIQYF
-,TRBJ2-5,TRBV5-1,-,TGCGCCAGCAGCTTACGCCCGACGGTGGACCAAGAGACCCAGTACTTC,CASSLRPTVDQETQYF
-,TRBJ1-1,TRBV29-1,-,TGCAGCGTTGAGAGTCAGGGCGCGATTGAAGCTTTCTTT,CSVESQGAIEAFF
TRBD1,TRBJ2-1,TRBV28,-,TGTGCCAGCAGTCAACAAGACAGGGGGGCTTACAATGAGCAGTTCTTC,CASSQQDRGAYNEQFF
-,TRBJ2-5,TRBV7-7,-,TGTGCTAGCAGCCCTTCCGGCCGGGAAGACCAAGAGACCCAGTACTTC,CASSPSGREDQETQYF
-,TRBJ2-7,TRBV4-2,-,TGTGCCAGCAGCCAAGCGACCCAGCCTTACGAGCAGTACTTC,CASSQATQPYEQYF
-,TRBJ2-1,TRBV2,-,TGTGCCAGCAGTGAGTTCGTTGAGCAGTTCTTC,CASSEFVEQFF
TRBD2,TRBJ2-4,TRBV28,-,TGTGCCAGCAGTTTTCGGCGCCCGGGGGGCATTCAGTACTTC,CASSFRRPGGIQYF
TRBD1,TRBJ1-1,TRBV18,-,TGTGCCAGCTCACCATTAGAGGGGGCGAACACTGAAGCTTTCTTT,CASSPLEGANTEAFF
TRBD2,TRBJ2-7,TRBV15,once,TGTGCCACCAGCAGAAGAACGCCGGGACTAGCACAATTC,CATSRRTPGLAQF
-,TRBJ2-3,TRBV7-8,-,TGTGCCAGCAGCTTAACTAGGCAGAGCACAGATACGCAGTATTTT,CASSLTRQSTDTQYF
-,TRBJ1-1,TRBV6-1,-,TGTGCCAGCAGTGAAGCTCCCGGGGGTCGTGAAGCTTTCTTT,CASSEAPGGREAFF
-,TRBJ2-1,TRBV5-4,-,TGTGCCAGCAGCTCCTCGGGTTACAATGAGCAGTTCTTC,CASSSSGYNEQFF
TRBD1,TRBJ2-7,TRBV5-1,once,TGCGCCAGCAGCACCGGGACAGGCTCCTACGAGCAGTACTTC,CASSTGTGSYEQYF
TRBD2,TRBJ2-1,TRBV10-3,-,TGTGCCATCAGGACTGATAAGAGCGGGAGTTTAAATGAGCAGTTCTTC,CAIRTDKSGSLNEQFF
-,TRBJ2-3,TRBV6-1,-,TGTGCCAGCAGTGAAATGAGACTTGCAGATACGCAGTATTTT,CASSEMRLADTQYF
-,TRBJ2-7,TRBV7-6,-,TGTGCCAGCAGCTTAGTTTACTCCTACGAGCAGTACTTC,CASSLVYSYEQYF